Presented here are 2 T cell receptor beta chains from one specimen sequenced in a study of blood T cell repertoires in COVID-19. TCRdb's copy holds only in-frame clones and misses some; the assay was immunoSEQ multiplex PCR. The sample includes some 300,000 clones, about nine tenths seen only once; the top ten take under 3%. Sequencing was performed on PBMCs or T cells enriched from blood (not recorded which). The receptors stem from a woman in her 50s who had been exposed to COVID-19.

The chain uses TRBV23-1 and TRBJ2-7; a weak D match, TRBD1 (6 bases). TRBV23-1 counts as an open reading frame of uncertain function. Trimming pared 3 bases from V and 3 bases from J, leaving 21 bases between. CDR3 length: 17 amino acids. Written as DNA, the CDR3 is TGCGCCAGCAGTCAGCCCTACAGGGTATTTCAGGGCTACGAGCAGTACTTC. Its protein product is CASSQPYRVFQGYEQYF.

The chain is built from TRBV19 and TRBJ2-5, with D perhaps TRBD2 (7 bases). The ends were cut back, 5 bases at V and 7 bases at J, with 23 bases in the middle. Germline V gene sequence: CDR1 LNHDA, CDR2 SQIVND (reference sequence). The CDR3 is made up of 16 amino acids. CDR3 sequence reads: CASSSLRGGAPATQYF. The CDR3 DNA sequence: TGTGCCAGTAGTTCTCTACGTGGGGGGGCCCCTGCGACCCAGTACTTC.